These 16 T cell receptor beta chains were all obtained from the same sample, sequenced in a study of shared clonotypes between healthy human individuals. The repertoire was sequenced with immunoSEQ multiplex PCR; TCRdb's copy has only in-frame clones and lacks some. The sample has roughly 2,500,000 clones, 90% to 95% seen once. Sample: naive CD4+ T cells from PBMCs. Subset meaning: CD45RA+ positively selected. The source of these receptors is a man aged 18 to 35 in good health. Some clones in this sample may be carry-over from other donors' samples.

The chain couples TRBV7-2 to TRBJ2-7, with D tentatively TRBD1 (5 bases). The germline V and J ends were trimmed by 7 bases and 2 bases, with 12 bases remaining between them. CDR1 and CDR2 from the germline V gene are SGHTA and FQGNSA. The CDR3 loop spans 13 amino acids. The CDR3 loop reads CASTVRQPYEQYF. The DNA of the CDR3 is TGTGCCAGCACCGTCCGACAGCCCTACGAGCAGTACTTC.

The rearrangement links TRBV9 to TRBJ2-1; D gene unclear. The ends were cut back, 4 bases at V and 0 bases at J, with 11 bases in the middle. This CDR3 contains 15 residues. Germline V gives CDR1 SGDLS, CDR2 YYNGEE. The CDR3, as DNA: TGTGCCAGCAGCCCCCTTGGGTACTCCTACAATGAGCAGTTCTTC. This codes for CASSPLGYSYNEQFF.

The count of this clone is one. The V gene is TRBV19, the J gene TRBJ2-5; unclear D gene. The V gene's germline CDR1 is LNHDA and CDR2 SQIVND (reference sequence). Trimming left V 0 bases short and J 4 bases short, with 9 bases between. This CDR3 contains 14 residues. CDR3 amino acids: CASSIDRRRETQYF. The DNA for the CDR3 is TGTGCCAGTAGTATAGATCGCAGGAGAGAGACCCAGTACTTC.

Here the CDR3 reads CASSAQGPLSNQPQHF. The CDR3 bases are TGTGCCAGCAGTGCGCAGGGGCCCCTAAGCAATCAGCCCCAGCATTTT. This chain connects TRBV2 to TRBJ1-5, with a possible D match to TRBD1 (6 bases). From germline, CDR1 is SNHLY and CDR2 FYNNEI. Trimming pared 4 bases from V and 1 base from J, leaving 14 bases between. This CDR3 contains 16 residues.

This sequence joins TRBV15 and TRBJ2-1; 10 bases are a match to TRBD2. The length of the CDR3 is 16 residues. Germline V gene data show CDR1 as LNHNV and CDR2 as YYDKDF (reference sequence). The ends lost 0 bases at V and 8 bases at J; junction bases unmatched: 7. The DNA for the CDR3 is TGTGCCACCAGCAGAGAGGCGGCTAGCGGGAGCTATGAGCAGTTCTTC. Its translation: CATSREAASGSYEQFF.

The CDR3 DNA reads TGTGCCAGCAGCTTGCTAGGGATGGTGACTGAAGCTTTCTTT. It translates to CASSLLGMVTEAFF. The J gene is TRBJ1-1, the V gene TRBV5-6; unclear D gene. The CDR3 consists of 14 residues. V was shortened by 1 base and J by 5 bases, with 12 bases between the two germline ends. Germline values: CDR1 SGHDT, CDR2 YYEEEE.

The chain employs TRBV28 and TRBJ2-7, with 7 bases aligning to TRBD2. This CDR3 region has 11 residues. Germline CDR1 reads MDHEN; CDR2 reads SYDVKM. The CDR3 DNA is TGTGTAGCGGGCGGGAGCTACGAGCAGTACTTC. This translates into CVAGGSYEQYF.

This chain joins TRBV18 and TRBJ1-3; 11 bases are shared with TRBD1. The CDR3 covers 16 residues. The J segment lost 1 base and the V segment lost 1 base, leaving 0 bases of the junction unmatched. Per the germline V gene, CDR1 is KGHSH and CDR2 is LQKENI. Here the CDR3 reads CASSPRDRGSGNTIYF. The CDR3 nucleotides read TGTGCCAGCTCACCACGGGACAGGGGGTCTGGAAACACCATATATTTT.

This clone was observed a single time. The chain uses TRBV25-1 and TRBJ2-7, with D maybe TRBD2 (6 bases). Germline-derived CDR1 and CDR2 are MGHDK and SYGVNS. The V end lost 4 bases, the J end lost 3 bases, and 10 bases lay between the germline ends. The CDR3 sequence is 13 residues long. In DNA form, the CDR3 reads TGTGCCAGCAGTGGCGGGACTCTCTACGAGCAGTACTTC. This encodes CASSGGTLYEQYF.

The chain has TRBV6-6 and TRBJ2-1; 7 bases line up with TRBD2. CDR1 MNHNY and CDR2 SVGAGI come from the germline V gene (reference sequence). V shed 3 bases and J 0 bases; nucleotides not matched to a gene: 5. The length of the CDR3 is 16 residues. CDR3 loop: CASSYWEGHSYNEQFF. In DNA, the CDR3 is TGTGCCAGCAGTTATTGGGAGGGTCACTCCTACAATGAGCAGTTCTTC.

The rearrangement joins TRBV12-5 to TRBJ2-7; no definite D call. The CDR3 length is 14 residues. Germline CDR1 and CDR2: LGHNT and FRNRAP. Trimming took 1 base from V and 3 from J, leaving 10 bases between them. CDR3 region: CASGLGMNLYEQYF. The CDR3, as DNA: TGTGCTAGTGGTTTGGGTATGAACCTCTACGAGCAGTACTTC.

V and J are TRBV18 and TRBJ2-4; D may be TRBD1 (7 bases). The CDR3 spans 13 residues. The V end was cut by 2 bases, the J end by 9 bases, with 11 bases between. The V gene's germline CDR1 is KGHSH and CDR2 LQKENI. The chain's CDR3 is CASSPGQGGIQYF. CDR3 DNA sequence: TGTGCCAGCTCACCAGGCCAGGGGGGCATTCAGTACTTC.

The genes are TRBV28 and TRBJ2-3; D is unclear. There are 14 residues in the CDR3. The germline V gene has CDR1 MDHEN and CDR2 SYDVKM. The V end was cut by 7 bases, the J end by 3 bases, with 14 bases between. DNA for the CDR3: TGTGCCAGCATATCAGGAGTCCCGACAGATACGCAGTATTTT. Translation gives CASISGVPTDTQYF.

The gene calls are TRBV9 and TRBJ2-3; D is ambiguous. Between the trimmed V and J ends, which lost 3 bases and 4 bases, there was a span of 9 bases. Germline V gene sequence: CDR1 SGDLS, CDR2 YYNGEE. This CDR3 spans 13 amino acids. CDR3 sequence reads: CASSGRVADTQYF. The CDR3 DNA reads TGTGCCAGCAGCGGACGGGTGGCAGATACGCAGTATTTT.

The rearrangement uses TRBV28 and TRBJ1-1; a possible D gene is TRBD1 (6 bases). This CDR3 has 14 residues. The V and J ends lost 1 base and 2 bases respectively, with 8 bases between them. The V gene's germline CDR1 is MDHEN and CDR2 SYDVKM. CDR3 bases: TGTGCCAGCAGTTTATCGGGACACAACACTGAAGCTTTCTTT. It encodes CASSLSGHNTEAFF.

The chain has TRBV4-1 and TRBJ2-1; 7 bases are shared with TRBD2. This CDR3 has 15 amino acids. Germline V CDR1 and CDR2: MGHRA, YSYEKL. The ends lost 2 bases at V and 0 bases at J; junction bases unmatched: 1. CDR3 protein: CASSQTSASYNEQFF. In nucleotides, the CDR3 is TGCGCCAGCAGCCAAACTAGCGCCTCCTACAATGAGCAGTTCTTC.